These 23 T cell receptor beta chains were sequenced from one sample in a study of neoadjuvant nivolumab and ipilimumab in lung cancer. Some clones are missing from TCRdb's copy, which holds only in-frame ones; the method was immunoSEQ multiplex PCR. The sample lists 20,000 or so clones, around 82% seen once, with about 6.6% in the top ten. Material: tumor tissue, obtained after neoadjuvant nivolumab, alone or with ipilimumab, at or shortly before surgery. These receptors all stem from an adult with non-small cell lung cancer.

The chain couples TRBV19 to TRBJ2-2; D may correspond to TRBD1 or TRBD2 (6 bases each). This CDR3 region has 15 residues. Germline CDR1 LNHDA, CDR2 SQIVND (reference sequence). Trimming left V 7 bases short and J 6 bases short, with 18 bases between. CDR3 amino acids: CASTLLGGGAGELFF. The CDR3 DNA sequence: TGTGCCAGTACCCTTTTAGGAGGGGGTGCCGGGGAGCTGTTTTTT.

The genes are TRBV28 and TRBJ1-5; D not certain. CDR1 and CDR2 from the germline V gene are MDHEN and SYDVKM. Trimming took off 3 bases at V and 7 bases at J, with 7 bases between the two ends. The CDR3 is made up of 12 amino acids. CDR3 nucleotide sequence: TGTGCCAGCAGTTTCGGGCAGCAGCCCCAGCATTTT. It encodes CASSFGQQPQHF.

The CDR3 spells CASSIISSGRDTYEQYF. In DNA, the CDR3 is TGCGCCAGCAGCATAATTTCTAGCGGGAGAGACACCTACGAGCAGTACTTC. This chain joins TRBV5-1 and TRBJ2-7, with 10 bases lining up with TRBD2. CDR3 length: 17 amino acids. In germline, CDR1 is SGHRS, CDR2 YFSETQ. The J segment lost 2 bases and the V segment lost 4 bases, leaving 12 bases of the junction unmatched.

The gene calls are TRBV7-9 and TRBJ1-2; no definite D call. The ends were cut back, 5 bases at V and 4 bases at J, with 17 bases in the middle. Germline V lookup: CDR1 SEHNR, CDR2 FQNEAQ (reference sequence). The CDR3 sequence is 15 residues long. The chain's CDR3 is CASSRYESSIYGYTF. CDR3 bases: TGTGCCAGCAGCCGGTATGAGTCTTCAATCTATGGCTACACCTTC.

The genes are TRBV28 and TRBJ1-1; D gene unclear. The CDR3 is made up of 14 amino acids. The ends were cut back, 1 base at V and 1 base at J, with 7 bases in the middle. Germline assignment: CDR1 MDHEN and CDR2 SYDVKM. CDR3 coding DNA: TGTGCCAGCAGTTTATTAGGACCGAACACTGAAGCTTTCTTT. It translates to CASSLLGPNTEAFF.

The chain joins TRBV5-1 to TRBJ2-7, with D maybe TRBD2 (5 bases). CDR3 length: 14 amino acids. Germline V gives CDR1 SGHRS, CDR2 YFSETQ. Trimming cost V 3 bases and J 2 bases, with 12 bases left between them. The CDR3 is CASSWERSTYEQYF. CDR3 in DNA: TGCGCCAGCAGCTGGGAGCGGTCCACCTACGAGCAGTACTTC.

This chain links TRBV27 with TRBJ2-7; 9 positions match TRBD1. The germline CDR1 and CDR2 sequences are MNHEY and SMNVEV (reference sequence). V lost 3 bases and J lost 5; bases outside the gene matches: 11. This CDR3 is 16 amino acids long. The CDR3 sequence: CASSFRRTGVSNEQYF. The CDR3 region has the DNA TGTGCCAGCAGTTTCCGCAGGACAGGGGTATCGAACGAGCAGTACTTC.

The rearrangement joins TRBV6-6 to TRBJ1-1, with D tentatively TRBD1 (6 bases). Trimming cost V 2 bases and J 6 bases, with 19 bases left between them. Germline lookup yields CDR1 MNHNY and CDR2 SVGAGI (reference sequence). This CDR3 contains 16 residues. DNA for the CDR3: TGTGCCAGCAGTTACATGGTGAACAGGGCTGGGGCTGAAGCTTTCTTT. Encoded protein: CASSYMVNRAGAEAFF.

This clone was counted only a few times. At one end the junction does not follow the germline gene, possibly because of a read error. V and J are TRBV15 and TRBJ2-7; 11 nucleotides align to TRBD1. The length of the CDR3 is 15 residues. Germline lookup yields CDR1 LNHNV and CDR2 YYDKDF (reference sequence). The CDR3 is CATSRGTGGNYEQYF. CDR3 DNA: TGTGCCACCAGTAGAGGGACAGGGGGGAACTACGAGCAGTACTTC.

This clone has more than one count but fewer than ten. The gene calls are TRBV4-1 and TRBJ1-1; D may be TRBD1 (6 bases). The CDR3 totals 14 residues. The V gene's germline CDR1 is MGHRA and CDR2 YSYEKL. The V end lost 4 bases, the J end lost 1 base, and 10 bases lay between the germline ends. The CDR3 sequence is CASSRQGWNTEAFF. The CDR3 bases are TGCGCCAGCAGCCGTCAGGGGTGGAACACTGAAGCTTTCTTT.

The J gene is TRBJ2-2, the V gene TRBV6-5; 9 bases are a match to TRBD2. V trimming: 0 bases; J trimming: 5 bases; junction bases outside the gene matches: 1. Germline V gives CDR1 MNHEY, CDR2 SVGAGI. The CDR3 is made up of 15 amino acids. CDR3 DNA: TGTGCCAGCAGTTACTCGGCGGGAGGGACCGGGGAGCTGTTTTTT. Translating it yields CASSYSAGGTGELFF.

V is TRBV30 and J is TRBJ2-1, with no clear D. V shed 4 bases and J shed 5 bases, with 15 bases lying between them. The CDR3 runs 14 residues. The germline V gene encodes CDR1 GTSNPN and CDR2 SVGIG (reference sequence). Here the CDR3 DNA reads TGTGCCTGGAAAGGTAGCTTTGGAGACAATGAGCAGTTCTTC. It codes for CAWKGSFGDNEQFF.

The rearrangement uses TRBV5-5 and TRBJ1-1; D ambiguous. The CDR3 consists of 13 residues. The germline V gene has CDR1 SGHKS and CDR2 YYEKEE (reference sequence). V lost 0 bases and J 1 base, leaving 4 bases between the germline ends. CDR3 in DNA: TGTGCCAGCAGCTTGGAGCAGAACACTGAAGCTTTCTTT. Protein product: CASSLEQNTEAFF.

The chain joins TRBV7-2 to TRBJ2-6; D is tentatively TRBD1 or TRBD2 (6 bases each). CDR3 length equals 16 residues. Per germline, CDR1 SGHTA and CDR2 FQGNSA. Between the trimmed V and J ends, which lost 5 bases and 4 bases, there was a span of 15 bases. The CDR3 nucleotides are TGTGCCAGCAGCCCCGTCGGGGGCAGGGGGGCCAACGTCCTGACTTTC. Its protein product is CASSPVGGRGANVLTF.

Details on this clone: Other DNA sequences in this specimen translate into the identical CDR3. The J gene is TRBJ1-2, the V gene TRBV6-6; 7 bases line up with TRBD1. In germline, CDR1 is MNHNY, CDR2 SVGAGI (reference sequence). Trimming cost V 5 bases and J 3 bases; bases outside gene matches: 3. CDR3 length: 13 residues. The chain's CDR3 is CASSPTGDYGYTF. Here the CDR3 DNA reads TGTGCCAGCAGTCCCACAGGGGACTATGGCTACACCTTC.

A note on this clone: The sample holds other DNA sequences that translate to the same CDR3. The rearrangement links TRBV5-5 to TRBJ2-6; 10 nucleotides match TRBD1. Germline loops: CDR1 SGHKS, CDR2 YYEKEE (reference sequence). V shed 2 bases and J 1 base; nucleotides not matched to a gene: 6. The length of the CDR3 is 18 residues. DNA for the CDR3: TGTGCCAGCAGCTTAGTCGGGACAGGGGAATCTGGGGCCAACGTCCTGACTTTC. Translating gives CASSLVGTGESGANVLTF. Full variable domain (rest looked up from reference TRBV5-5 and TRBJ2-6): DAGVTQSPTHLIKTRGQQVTLRCSPISGHKSVSWYQQVLGQGPQFIFQYYEKEERGRGNFPDRFSARQFPNYSSELNVNALLLGDSALYLCASSLVGTGESGANVLTFGAGSRLTVL.

V usage is TRBV4-1 and J usage is TRBJ2-7; 7 nucleotides match TRBD1. This CDR3 has 17 amino acids. J lost 3 bases, V lost 2 bases, and 13 bases had no gene match. Germline V CDR1 and CDR2: MGHRA, YSYEKL. The CDR3 spells CASSQHQDRERIYEQYF. The CDR3 DNA is TGCGCCAGCAGCCAACACCAAGACAGGGAACGGATCTACGAGCAGTACTTC.

This clone was detected only a few times. The junction does not match germline at one end; this may be a read error. This rearrangement joins TRBV9 to TRBJ2-1; TRBD1 matches 9 bases. Germline CDR1 and CDR2: SGDLS and YYNGEE. The CDR3 has 15 residues. CDR3 DNA sequence: TGTGCCAGCAGTCAACCGGGACAGGGTTACACTGAGCAGTTCTTC. Translated, it gives CASSQPGQGYTEQFF.

V usage is TRBV15 and J usage is TRBJ2-7; 10 bases align to TRBD2. In germline, CDR1 is LNHNV, CDR2 YYDKDF (reference sequence). This CDR3 spans 15 amino acids. V shed 3 bases, J shed 7 bases, and the junction held 9 bases outside the gene matches. CDR3 nucleotide sequence: TGTGCCACCAGCAGCACAGCGGGAGGGCCCTCTGAGCAGTACTTC. This gives the protein CATSSTAGGPSEQYF.

The chain uses TRBV7-2 and TRBJ2-7; a weak D match, TRBD2 (6 bases). Germline V lookup: CDR1 SGHTA, CDR2 FQGNSA. V shed 8 bases and J shed 0 bases, with 14 bases lying between them. The CDR3 runs 14 residues. CDR3: CASSLEGGSYEQYF. In DNA form, the CDR3 reads TGTGCCAGCTCCCTTGAGGGAGGCTCCTACGAGCAGTACTTC.

The chain uses TRBV7-9 and TRBJ2-7; perhaps D is TRBD1 or TRBD2 (6 bases each). V was clipped by 2 bases and J by 3 bases, with 14 bases between them. Looked up from germline, CDR1 is SEHNR and CDR2 is FQNEAQ (reference sequence). The CDR3 consists of 15 residues. The CDR3 nucleotides are TGTGCCAGCAGCTTAAGGAGGGGGATGGACTACGAGCAGTACTTC. Residues: CASSLRRGMDYEQYF.

This chain links TRBV11-2 with TRBJ2-1; D is perhaps TRBD1 or TRBD2 (5 bases each). The CDR3 is made up of 15 amino acids. Trimming took off 0 bases at V and 7 bases at J, with 13 bases between the two ends. Germline V gives CDR1 SGHAT, CDR2 FQNNGV. Written as DNA, the CDR3 is TGTGCCAGCAGCTTAGATCCGGGGCCCCAGAATGAGCAGTTCTTC. Its protein product is CASSLDPGPQNEQFF.

This sequence joins TRBV6-5 and TRBJ1-2, with TRBD1 as a possible D gene (6 bases). The CDR3 contains 14 residues. V was shortened by 6 bases and J by 5 bases, with 16 bases between the two germline ends. CDR1 and CDR2 from the germline V gene are MNHEY and SVGAGI. CDR3 sequence reads: CASSPIEGGYGYTF. The DNA of the CDR3 is TGTGCCAGCAGCCCGATTGAGGGGGGTTATGGCTACACCTTC.